The sequence of this T cell receptor (beta chain) was determined in a study of OX40 agonist ivuxolimab in advanced cancers. About the study: About 40% of patients had received prior checkpoint inhibitor therapy. Points from the study as a whole: Clonal expansion from baseline to week 6 occurred in both CD4+ and CD8+ T cells. CD8+ T cells were the subset that, on average, had more expanded clones than CD4+. Patients who responded partially at 0.1-3.0 mg/kg showed clonal expansion ranking among the lowest.

Sequenced by immunoSEQ multiplex PCR; TCRdb stores in-frame clones only, minus some. The sample lists 99,000 or so clones, 91% occurring once. CDR1 LGHNA and CDR2 YNFKEQ come from the germline V gene. V was clipped by 1 base and J by 4 bases, with 14 bases between them. CDR3 length: 15 amino acids. As for this clone: Its antigen is as yet unknown.

Sequenced here: CD4+ or CD8+ T cells sorted from blood, sampled in a trial of the OX40 agonist ivuxolimab. The chain links TRBV4-2 to TRBJ2-7; D possibly matches TRBD1 or TRBD2 (5 bases each). This TCR was recovered from an adult with an advanced solid tumor such as melanoma, head and neck, liver or kidney cancer. The CDR3 is CASSQGLGTTYEQYF. The DNA for the CDR3 is TGTGCCAGCAGCCAAGGTTTGGGGACCACGTACGAGCAGTACTTC.